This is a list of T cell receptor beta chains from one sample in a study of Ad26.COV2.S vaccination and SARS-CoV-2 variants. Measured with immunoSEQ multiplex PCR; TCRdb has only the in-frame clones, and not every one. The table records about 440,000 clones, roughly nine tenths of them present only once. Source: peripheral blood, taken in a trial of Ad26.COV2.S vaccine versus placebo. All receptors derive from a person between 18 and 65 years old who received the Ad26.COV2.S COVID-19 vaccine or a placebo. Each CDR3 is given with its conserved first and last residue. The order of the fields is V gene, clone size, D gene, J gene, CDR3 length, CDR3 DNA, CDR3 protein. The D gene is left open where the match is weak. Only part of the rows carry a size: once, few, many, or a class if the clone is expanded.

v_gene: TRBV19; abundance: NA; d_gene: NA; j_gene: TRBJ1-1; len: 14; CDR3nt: TGTGCCAGTGGAGGGGGGCGCGAGGGCACTGAAGCTTTCTTT; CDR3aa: CASGGGREGTEAFF
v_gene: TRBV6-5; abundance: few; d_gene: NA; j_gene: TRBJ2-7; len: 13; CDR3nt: TGTGCTCTAGGGGGGGGTGGCTCCTACGAGCAGTACTTC; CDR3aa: CALGGGGSYEQYF
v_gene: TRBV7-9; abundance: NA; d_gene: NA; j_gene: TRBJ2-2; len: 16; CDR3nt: TGTGCCAGCAGCTTAGGGGGACCGCCCGGGGCCGGGGAGCTGTTTTTT; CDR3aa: CASSLGGPPGAGELFF
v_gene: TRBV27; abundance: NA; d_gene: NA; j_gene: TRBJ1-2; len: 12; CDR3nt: TGTGCCAGCAGTCCTTCTAACTATGGCTACACCTTC; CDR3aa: CASSPSNYGYTF
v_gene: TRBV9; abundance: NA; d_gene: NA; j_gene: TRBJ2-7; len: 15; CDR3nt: TGTGCCAGCAGCGCGACCGGGACCCTGCCCTCCGAGCAGTACTTC; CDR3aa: CASSATGTLPSEQYF
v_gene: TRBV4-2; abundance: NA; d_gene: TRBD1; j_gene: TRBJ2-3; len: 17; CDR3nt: TGTGCCAGCAGCCAAGATCTTTTGGGACAGGGGAGCCATACGCAGTATTTT; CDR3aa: CASSQDLLGQGSHTQYF
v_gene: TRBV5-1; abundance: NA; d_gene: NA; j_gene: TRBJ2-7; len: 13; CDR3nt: TGCGCCAGCAGCTTGGACCCAGGGAACGAGCAGTACTTC; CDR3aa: CASSLDPGNEQYF
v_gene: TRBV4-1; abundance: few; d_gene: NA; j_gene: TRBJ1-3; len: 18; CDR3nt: TGCGCCAGCAGCCAAGAACAGAATCGGTTGGTTCCTGGAAACACCATATATTTT; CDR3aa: CASSQEQNRLVPGNTIYF
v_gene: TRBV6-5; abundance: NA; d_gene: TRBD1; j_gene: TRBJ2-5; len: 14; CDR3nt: TGTGCCAGCAGGCTTGACAGGGCTGTGGAGACCCAGTACTTC; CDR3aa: CASRLDRAVETQYF
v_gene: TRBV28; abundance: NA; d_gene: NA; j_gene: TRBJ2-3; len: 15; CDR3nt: TGTGCCAGCAGTTCGCCGGGACGGGGCGCAGATACGCAGTATTTT; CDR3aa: CASSSPGRGADTQYF
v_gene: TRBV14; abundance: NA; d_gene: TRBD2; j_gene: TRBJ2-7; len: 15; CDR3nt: TGTGCCAGCAGCCAGGTCTTGGGGGGGTCCCACGAGCAGTACTTC; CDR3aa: CASSQVLGGSHEQYF
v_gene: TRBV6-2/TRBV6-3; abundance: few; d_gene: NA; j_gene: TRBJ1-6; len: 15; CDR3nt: TGTGCCAGCAGTTCTTTTGCCTCCTATAATTCACCCCTCCACTTT; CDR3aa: CASSSFASYNSPLHF
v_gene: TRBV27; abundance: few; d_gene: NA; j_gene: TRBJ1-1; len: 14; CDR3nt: TGTGCCAGCAGTTTGGCGGGGGTGAACACTGAAGCTTTCTTT; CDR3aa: CASSLAGVNTEAFF
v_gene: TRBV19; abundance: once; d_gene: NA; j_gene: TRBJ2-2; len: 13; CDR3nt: TGTGCCAGTAGCATAGGCAACACCGGGGAGCTGTTTTTT; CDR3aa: CASSIGNTGELFF
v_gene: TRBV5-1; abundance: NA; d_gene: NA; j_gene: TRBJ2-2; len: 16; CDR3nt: TGCGCCAGCAGCTTAAACACGTTCGCGAACACCGGGGAGCTGTTTTTT; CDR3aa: CASSLNTFANTGELFF
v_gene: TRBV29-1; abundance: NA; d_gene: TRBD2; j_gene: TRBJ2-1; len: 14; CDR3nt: TGCAGCGTTGTCATTAGCGGGTCGCTCAATGAGCAGTTCTTC; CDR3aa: CSVVISGSLNEQFF
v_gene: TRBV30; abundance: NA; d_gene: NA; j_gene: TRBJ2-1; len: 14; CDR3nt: TGTGCCTGGAGTGTAAGAGGGTCCTACAATGAGCAGTTCTTC; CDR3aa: CAWSVRGSYNEQFF
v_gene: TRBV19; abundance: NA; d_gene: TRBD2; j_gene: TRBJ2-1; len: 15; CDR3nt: TGTGCCAGTAGCGTAGCGGGAGGGCGGGCCAATGAGCAGTTCTTC; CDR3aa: CASSVAGGRANEQFF
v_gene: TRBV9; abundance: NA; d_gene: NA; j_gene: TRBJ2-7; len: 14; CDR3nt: TGTGCCAGCAGCGTAGGAGGGGACACCTACGAGCAGTACTTC; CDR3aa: CASSVGGDTYEQYF
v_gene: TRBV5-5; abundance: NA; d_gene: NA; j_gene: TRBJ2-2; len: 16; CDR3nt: TGTGCCAGCAGCTTGGACCCGGTGGCGTTCACCGGGGAGCTGTTTTTT; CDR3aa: CASSLDPVAFTGELFF
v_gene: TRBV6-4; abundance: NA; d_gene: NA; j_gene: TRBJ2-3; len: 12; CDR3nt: TGTGCCAGCAGTGACGGGGTCGATACGCAGTATTTT; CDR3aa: CASSDGVDTQYF
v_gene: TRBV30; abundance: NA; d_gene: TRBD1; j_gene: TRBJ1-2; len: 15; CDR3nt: TGTGCCTGGAGTCGGGACAGGGGGCGCATCTATGGCTACACCTTC; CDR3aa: CAWSRDRGRIYGYTF
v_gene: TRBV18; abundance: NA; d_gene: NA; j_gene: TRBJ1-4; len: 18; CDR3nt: TGTGCCAGCTCACCAGCGCTAGCGGGAAGTGCAACTAATGAAAAACTGTTTTTT; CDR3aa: CASSPALAGSATNEKLFF
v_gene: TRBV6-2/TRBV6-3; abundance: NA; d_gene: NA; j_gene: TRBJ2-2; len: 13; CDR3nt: TGTGCCAGCAGCAAACAGGCGGGCGGGGAGCTGTTTTTT; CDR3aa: CASSKQAGGELFF
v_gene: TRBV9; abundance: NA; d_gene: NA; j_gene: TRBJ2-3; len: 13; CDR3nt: TGTGCCAGCAGCCTGCCTGGCACAGATACGCAGTATTTT; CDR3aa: CASSLPGTDTQYF
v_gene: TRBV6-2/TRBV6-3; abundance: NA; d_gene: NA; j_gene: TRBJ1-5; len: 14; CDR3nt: TGTGCCAGCAGTTCGGGGCTGGGCAATCAGCCCCAGCATTTT; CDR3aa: CASSSGLGNQPQHF
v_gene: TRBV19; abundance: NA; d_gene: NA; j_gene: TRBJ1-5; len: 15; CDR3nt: TGTGCCAGTAGTATAGACCTGCCCTACAATCAGCCCCAGCATTTT; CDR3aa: CASSIDLPYNQPQHF